The 21 T cell receptor beta chains below all came from one sample that was sequenced in a study of blood T cell repertoires in COVID-19. The protocol was immunoSEQ multiplex PCR, while the TCRdb copy is restricted to in-frame clones and leaves out a portion. The table records 200,000 to 250,000 clones, 70% to 85% of them present only once. The source material was PBMCs or T cells enriched from blood (not recorded which). The origin of the receptors is a man aged 40-50 years who had recovered from COVID-19.

V gene TRBV11-2 combines with J gene TRBJ2-7; 9 bases are a match to TRBD2. CDR3 length: 15 amino acids. V lost 6 bases to trimming and J lost 3 bases; unmatched junction nucleotides: 9. CDR1 and CDR2 (germline): SGHAT, FQNNGV. CDR3 sequence reads: CASRLGLAGVYEQYF. DNA of the CDR3: TGTGCCAGCAGATTGGGATTAGCGGGAGTCTACGAGCAGTACTTC.

V is TRBV5-4 and J is TRBJ1-3; perhaps TRBD1 as D (5 bases). This CDR3 comprises 17 residues. CDR1 is SGHNT, CDR2 YYREEE, per germline (reference sequence). V lost 0 bases to trimming and J lost 0 bases, with 13 bases between them. The CDR3 region has the DNA TGTGCCAGCAGCTTGGCCGGAGGAGGGGTCTCTGGAAACACCATATATTTT. Its protein product is CASSLAGGGVSGNTIYF.

The rearrangement links TRBV11-2 to TRBJ2-5, with 11 positions matching TRBD1. V dropped 5 bases and J dropped 6; count of bases not matched to a gene: 14. The CDR3 is made up of 17 amino acids. Per germline, CDR1 SGHAT and CDR2 FQNNGV. CDR3 sequence: CASSRTSGQGGSKTQYF. The CDR3 DNA is TGTGCCAGCAGCCGGACTTCGGGACAGGGGGGGTCGAAGACCCAGTACTTC. Supplemented by reference TRBV11-2 and TRBJ2-5, the full variable domain reads EAGVAQSPRYKIIEKRQSVAFWCNPISGHATLYWYQQILGQGPKLLIQFQNNGVVDDSQLPKDRFSAERLKGVDSTLKIQPAKLEDSAVYLCASSRTSGQGGSKTQYFGPGTRLLVL.

In this sample, this clone turned up many times. V and J are TRBV5-8 and TRBJ2-1; perhaps TRBD2 as D (6 bases). This CDR3 has 14 amino acids. Germline CDR1 and CDR2: SGHTS and YDEGEE. Trimming took off 2 bases at V and 5 bases at J, with 11 bases between the two ends. DNA of the CDR3: TGTGCCAGCAGCTTTGGCGGGAACCACAATGAGCAGTTCTTC. Amino acid sequence: CASSFGGNHNEQFF.

The rearrangement uses TRBV2 and TRBJ2-7; 7 bases are a match to TRBD2. Germline V lookup: CDR1 SNHLY, CDR2 FYNNEI. The CDR3 loop spans 13 amino acids. The junction had 9 bases not matched to a gene; V was cut back by 8 bases and J by 5 bases. Here the CDR3 DNA reads TGTGCCAGCCCATCCATCCGGGAGGACGAGCAGTACTTC. Encoded protein: CASPSIREDEQYF.

The V and J genes are TRBV29-1 and TRBJ1-1, with a weak D call TRBD1 (6 bases). The CDR3 sequence is 11 residues long. Germline lookup yields CDR1 SQVTM and CDR2 ANQGSEA. Trimming cost V 7 bases and J 0 bases, with 6 bases left between them. CDR3 in DNA: TGCAGCGCAGGGGTGAACACTGAAGCTTTCTTT. Amino acids: CSAGVNTEAFF.

The chain links TRBV5-1 to TRBJ1-3; 7 bases align to TRBD1. Per the germline V gene, CDR1 is SGHRS and CDR2 is YFSETQ. The CDR3 loop spans 13 amino acids. The V gene end was trimmed by 7 bases and the J gene end by 4 bases; junction bases not matched to a gene: 5. CDR3 residues: CASSDRVGNTIYF. The CDR3 coding sequence is TGCGCCAGCTCCGACAGGGTCGGAAACACCATATATTTT.

This clone turned up a few times. This chain links TRBV5-1 with TRBJ1-4; TRBD1 matches at 7 bases. Germline CDR1 SGHRS, CDR2 YFSETQ. V lost 0 bases and J lost 7; bases outside the gene matches: 6. This CDR3 has 15 amino acids. CDR3 DNA sequence: TGCGCCAGCAGCTTGGGGGACAGCCTTGGTGAAAAACTGTTTTTT. This gives the protein CASSLGDSLGEKLFF.

The genes are TRBV2 and TRBJ1-6, with D perhaps matching TRBD1 (5 bases). This CDR3 is built from 14 residues. Per germline, CDR1 SNHLY and CDR2 FYNNEI. The V end was cut by 8 bases, the J end by 12 bases, with 20 bases between. CDR3 protein: CASGGEQAEIPLHF. The CDR3 region has the DNA TGTGCCAGCGGCGGGGAACAGGCCGAAATACCCCTCCACTTT. Based on the CDR3 plus reference TRBV2 and TRBJ1-6, the full variable domain is EPEVTQTPSHQVTQMGQEVILRCVPISNHLYFYWYRQILGQKVEFLVSFYNNEISEKSEIFDDQFSVERPDGSNFTLKIRSTKLEDSAMYFCASGGEQAEIPLHFGNGTRLTVT.

This chain links TRBV11-2 with TRBJ2-7; 15 bases are shared with TRBD2. V was clipped by 10 bases and J by 7 bases; unmatched bases: 11. This CDR3 contains 15 residues. Germline V gene data show CDR1 as SGHAT and CDR2 as FQNNGV. CDR3 amino acids: CATIRTSGRAGEQYF. The CDR3 nucleotides read TGTGCCACCATAAGGACTAGCGGGAGGGCCGGTGAGCAGTACTTC.

This clone was detected once. The V and J genes are TRBV21-1 and TRBJ1-2; the table calls TRBD1, which could not be checked here. TRBV21-1 is designated a pseudogene. This CDR3 has 14 amino acids. For the CDR3, the DNA is TGTGCCAGCAGCAAATACCTGGCAAACTATGGCTACACCTTC. As protein: CASSKYLANYGYTF.

V usage is TRBV10-3 and J usage is TRBJ2-1, with 7 positions matching TRBD1. V dropped 3 bases and J dropped 0; count of bases not matched to a gene: 11. The germline CDR1 and CDR2 sequences are ENHRY and SYGVKD. There are 18 residues in the CDR3. In nucleotides, the CDR3 is TGTGCCATCAGTGAAACGTACAGGGGCCGGAGCTCCTACAATGAGCAGTTCTTC. Its protein is CAISETYRGRSSYNEQFF.

CDR3 sequence: CASSLVIGGAGSYEQYF. The CDR3 coding sequence is TGTGCCAGCAGCTTAGTGATTGGGGGCGCAGGTTCCTACGAGCAGTACTTC. The genes are TRBV7-8 and TRBJ2-7, with D perhaps matching TRBD1 (6 bases). Looked up from germline, CDR1 is SGHVS and CDR2 is FQNEAQ. The CDR3 has 17 amino acids. Trimming removed 1 base from V and 1 base from J, with 17 bases in between.

This sequence joins TRBV18 and TRBJ1-2; D not certain. CDR1 and CDR2 from the germline V gene are KGHSH and LQKENI. Trimming stripped 4 bases from V and 8 bases from J, with 17 bases between. CDR3 length: 14 amino acids. The CDR3 reads CASSLASDLEGYTF. CDR3 in DNA: TGTGCCAGCTCACTAGCCTCTGACCTAGAGGGCTACACCTTC. Together with reference TRBV18 and TRBJ1-2, the CDR3 gives the full variable domain: NAGVMQNPRHLVRRRGQEARLRCSPMKGHSHVYWYRQLPEEGLKFMVYLQKENIIDESGMPKERFSAEFPKEGPSILRIQQVVRGDSAAYFCASSLASDLEGYTFGSGTRLTVV.

The genes are TRBV2 and TRBJ2-5; 8 nucleotides align to TRBD2. From germline, CDR1 is SNHLY and CDR2 FYNNEI. This CDR3 spans 13 amino acids. The V segment lost 8 bases and the J segment 7 bases; nucleotides outside the gene matches: 9. CDR3 amino acids: CASREGGLGTQYF. CDR3 DNA: TGTGCCAGCCGGGAGGGCGGCCTAGGGACCCAGTACTTC.

This clone was recorded a few times. The chain employs TRBV18 and TRBJ1-1; D perhaps matches TRBD1 (6 bases). CDR3 length equals 13 residues. Germline CDR1 KGHSH, CDR2 LQKENI. V lost 8 bases to trimming and J lost 1 base, with 11 bases between them. Here the CDR3 DNA reads TGTGCCAGCCTACAGGGTGGGAACACTGAAGCTTTCTTT. It is translated as CASLQGGNTEAFF.

This clone was found a few times. V usage is TRBV4-3 and J usage is TRBJ1-1, with a tentative D call TRBD1 (5 bases). Germline assignment: CDR1 LGHNA and CDR2 YSLEER. The CDR3 extends over 15 amino acids. Trimming removed 4 bases at V and 1 base at J, with 13 bases between. CDR3: CASSPGGAQNTEAFF. The CDR3 region has the DNA TGCGCCAGCAGCCCGGGTGGGGCCCAGAACACTGAAGCTTTCTTT.

The gene calls are TRBV28 and TRBJ1-1; D call uncertain. Trimming left V 6 bases short and J 11 bases short, with 16 bases between. Germline V lookup: CDR1 MDHEN, CDR2 SYDVKM. The CDR3 is 12 amino acids. CDR3 nucleotide sequence: TGTGCCAGCAGACCGCTAGGCCGTTGGGCTTTCTTT. Translation: CASRPLGRWAFF.

This chain links TRBV28 with TRBJ2-3, with TRBD2 as a possible D gene (7 bases). The CDR3 runs 16 residues. V lost 2 bases and J 2 bases, leaving 14 bases between the germline ends. The germline V gene encodes CDR1 MDHEN and CDR2 SYDVKM. In DNA, the CDR3 is TGTGCCAGCAGTTTAGGGGGGGCAGGGGTCACAGATACGCAGTATTTT. This sequence encodes CASSLGGAGVTDTQYF.

The chain joins TRBV2 to TRBJ2-1, with 11 bases fitting TRBD2. From germline, CDR1 is SNHLY and CDR2 FYNNEI. The CDR3 sequence is 15 residues long. Trimming removed 6 bases from V and 4 bases from J; junction bases left unmatched: 5. CDR3 amino acids: CASRQTSGNYNEQFF. In DNA, the CDR3 is TGTGCCAGCAGGCAGACTAGCGGGAATTACAATGAGCAGTTCTTC.

This chain uses TRBV18 with TRBJ2-1, with D possibly TRBD2 on 5 matching bases. The germline CDR1 and CDR2 sequences are KGHSH and LQKENI. Trimming took 3 bases from V and 9 from J, leaving 9 bases between them. This CDR3 has 12 residues. CDR3 residues: CASSPTIGEQFF. The CDR3 DNA sequence: TGTGCCAGCTCACCGACTATTGGTGAGCAGTTCTTC.